The 5 T cell receptor beta chains below all came from one sample that was sequenced in a study of blood T cell repertoires in COVID-19. Only in-frame clones appear in the TCRdb table, and some are missing; sequencing was by immunoSEQ multiplex PCR. The sample lists roughly 150,000 clones; approximately 88% were seen once. Sequences were obtained from PBMCs or T cells enriched from blood (not recorded which). The source of these receptors is a man between 70 and 80 years old who had been exposed to COVID-19.

Notes on this clone: A read error may produce the germline difference seen at one junction end. The genes are TRBV3-1 (or the pseudogene TRBV3-2) and TRBJ2-3; 11 nucleotides align to TRBD2. Germline CDR1 LGHDT, CDR2 YNNKEL (reference sequence). The CDR3 has 18 residues. The CDR3 sequence is CASSPMVGGTSGTNTQYF. Written as DNA, the CDR3 is TGTGCCAGCAGCCCGATGGTAGGCGGGACTAGCGGCACAAATACGCAGTATTTT.

This chain joins TRBV11-2 and TRBJ1-4, with 7 bases identical to TRBD1. The J segment lost 6 bases and the V segment lost 5 bases, leaving 3 bases of the junction unmatched. The CDR3 loop spans 13 amino acids. Germline assignment: CDR1 SGHAT and CDR2 FQNNGV. In nucleotides, the CDR3 is TGTGCCAGCAGCGTAGGGACAGATGAAAAACTGTTTTTT. Translated, it gives CASSVGTDEKLFF.

The chain links TRBV18 to TRBJ1-6; TRBD1 is a possible D gene (5 bases). The V end lost 2 bases, the J end lost 4 bases, and 12 bases lay between the germline ends. This CDR3 has 16 amino acids. The germline V gene has CDR1 KGHSH and CDR2 LQKENI. The CDR3 region has the DNA TGTGCCAGCTCACCAGACGGGGGAGTATATAATTCACCCCTCCACTTT. This sequence encodes CASSPDGGVYNSPLHF. Full variable domain (rest looked up from reference TRBV18 and TRBJ1-6): NAGVMQNPRHLVRRRGQEARLRCSPMKGHSHVYWYRQLPEEGLKFMVYLQKENIIDESGMPKERFSAEFPKEGPSILRIQQVVRGDSAAYFCASSPDGGVYNSPLHFGNGTRLTVT.

This clone was seen only once. The chain has TRBV7-7 and TRBJ1-3; D is perhaps TRBD1 (6 bases). Between the trimmed V and J ends, which lost 1 base and 1 base, there was a span of 11 bases. CDR1 is SSHAT and CDR2 is FNYEAQ in the germline V gene (reference sequence). The CDR3 extends over 16 amino acids. DNA for the CDR3: TGTGCCAGCAGCTTAGGGGTGACAGGATCTGGAAACACCATATATTTT. Amino acid sequence: CASSLGVTGSGNTIYF.

CDR3 nucleotide sequence: TGCAGCGCCTCACAGGGGTCCACCTACGAGCAGTACTTC. Translating it yields CSASQGSTYEQYF. This rearrangement joins TRBV29-1 to TRBJ2-7; TRBD1 agrees at 7 bases. This CDR3 is built from 13 residues. Germline loops: CDR1 SQVTM, CDR2 ANQGSEA. Unmatched junction bases numbered 8, after V lost 7 bases and J lost 2 bases.